This T cell receptor beta chain stems from a study of cytomegalovirus exposure and HLA in healthy donors. Regarding this clone: Its antigen is still unknown.

Clones were sequenced by immunoSEQ multiplex PCR, and TCRdb holds only the in-frame ones, with some missing. The sample lists approximately 150,000 clones, about 90% occurring once. Study-wide points: Subsequent analysis of the roughly 120 validation repertoires found a tendency for first-cohort TCR clusters to co-occur.

Germline V CDR1 and CDR2: KGHSH, LQKENI. V dropped 3 bases and J dropped 2; count of bases not matched to a gene: 4. The CDR3 length is 16 residues. This receptor was taken from a woman younger than 35 in good health and CMV-seropositive. The rearrangement links TRBV18 to TRBJ2-3, with TRBD2 matching 11 bases. The sequenced sample was PBMCs. The CDR3 reads CASSPSGRAVTDTQYF. CDR3 bases: TGTGCCAGCTCACCTAGCGGGAGGGCCGTCACAGATACGCAGTATTTT.